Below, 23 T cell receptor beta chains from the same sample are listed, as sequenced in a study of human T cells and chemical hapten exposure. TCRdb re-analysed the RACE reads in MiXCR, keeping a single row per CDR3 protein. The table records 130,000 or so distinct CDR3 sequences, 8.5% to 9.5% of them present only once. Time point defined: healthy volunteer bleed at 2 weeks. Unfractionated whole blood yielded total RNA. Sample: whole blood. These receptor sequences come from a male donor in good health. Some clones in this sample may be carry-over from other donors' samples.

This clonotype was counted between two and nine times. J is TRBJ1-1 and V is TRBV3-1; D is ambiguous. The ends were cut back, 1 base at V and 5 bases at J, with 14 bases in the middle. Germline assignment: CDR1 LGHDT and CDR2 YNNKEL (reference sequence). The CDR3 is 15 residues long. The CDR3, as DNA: TGTGCCAGCAGCCAAGGTAGCAAGGGCTTGACTGAAGCTTTCTTT. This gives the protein CASSQGSKGLTEAFF.

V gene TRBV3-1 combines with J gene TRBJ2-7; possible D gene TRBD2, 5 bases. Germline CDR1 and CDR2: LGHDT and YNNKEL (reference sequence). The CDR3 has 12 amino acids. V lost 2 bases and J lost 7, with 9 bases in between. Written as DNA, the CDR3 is TGTGCCAGCAGCCAACTAACGGGAGAGCAGTACTTC. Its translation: CASSQLTGEQYF.

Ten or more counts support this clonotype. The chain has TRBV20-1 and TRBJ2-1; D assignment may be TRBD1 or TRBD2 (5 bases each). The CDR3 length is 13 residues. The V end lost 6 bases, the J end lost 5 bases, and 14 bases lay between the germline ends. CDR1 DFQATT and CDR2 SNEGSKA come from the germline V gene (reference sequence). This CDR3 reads CSASDRDHNEQFF. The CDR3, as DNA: TGCAGTGCCTCTGACCGGGACCACAATGAGCAGTTCTTC.

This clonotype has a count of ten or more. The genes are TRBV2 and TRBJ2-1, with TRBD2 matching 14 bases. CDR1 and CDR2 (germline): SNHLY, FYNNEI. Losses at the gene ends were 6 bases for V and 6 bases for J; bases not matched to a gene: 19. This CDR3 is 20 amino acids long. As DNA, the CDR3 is TGTGCCAGCAGGAGGAGGGAGACGGGACTAGCGGGGGCCCGGGGCAATGAGCAGTTCTTC. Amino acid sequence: CASRRRETGLAGARGNEQFF.

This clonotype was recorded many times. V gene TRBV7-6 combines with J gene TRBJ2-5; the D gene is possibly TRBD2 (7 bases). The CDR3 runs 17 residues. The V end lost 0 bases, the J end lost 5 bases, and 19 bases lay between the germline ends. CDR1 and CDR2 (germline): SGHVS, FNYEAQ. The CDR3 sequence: CASSLAPRGRTGETQYF. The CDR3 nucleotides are TGTGCCAGCAGCTTAGCTCCGCGGGGGCGCACGGGGGAGACCCAGTACTTC.

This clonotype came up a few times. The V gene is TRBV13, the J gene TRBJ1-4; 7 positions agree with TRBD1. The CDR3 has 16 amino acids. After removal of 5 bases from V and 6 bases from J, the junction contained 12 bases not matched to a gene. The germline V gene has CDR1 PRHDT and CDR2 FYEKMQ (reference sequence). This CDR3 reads CASSRSKTGIDEKLFF. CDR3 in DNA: TGTGCCAGCAGCCGCTCCAAGACAGGGATTGATGAAAAACTGTTTTTT.

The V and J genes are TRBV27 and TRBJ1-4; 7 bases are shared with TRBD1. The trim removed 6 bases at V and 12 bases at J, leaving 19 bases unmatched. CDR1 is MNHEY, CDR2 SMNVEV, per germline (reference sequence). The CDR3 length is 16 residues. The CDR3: CASRRDGSTGWEELFF. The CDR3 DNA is TGTGCCAGCAGGAGAGACGGTTCGACAGGGTGGGAAGAACTGTTTTTT.

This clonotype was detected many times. The CDR3 DNA reads as TGTGCCAGCAGTTTGGAAGGAGACGAGTACAATGAGCAGTTCTTC. Translating gives CASSLEGDEYNEQFF. The rearrangement joins TRBV6-6 to TRBJ2-1, with D unclear. In germline, CDR1 is MNHNY, CDR2 SVGAGI (reference sequence). The CDR3 contains 15 residues. Trimming cost V 4 bases and J 4 bases, with 14 bases left between them.

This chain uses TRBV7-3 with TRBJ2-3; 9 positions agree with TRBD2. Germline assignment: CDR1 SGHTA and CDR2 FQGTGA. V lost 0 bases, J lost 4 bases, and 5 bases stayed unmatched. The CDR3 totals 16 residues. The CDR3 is CASSLTRAGGSDTQYF. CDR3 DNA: TGTGCCAGCAGCTTAACGCGGGCGGGGGGGTCAGATACGCAGTATTTT.

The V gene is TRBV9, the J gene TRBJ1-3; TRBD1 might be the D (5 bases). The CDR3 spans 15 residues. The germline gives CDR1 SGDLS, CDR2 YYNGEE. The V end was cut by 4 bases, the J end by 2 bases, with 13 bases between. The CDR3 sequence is CASSTNQGTGNTIYF. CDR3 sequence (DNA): TGTGCCAGCAGCACAAATCAGGGAACTGGAAACACCATATATTTT.

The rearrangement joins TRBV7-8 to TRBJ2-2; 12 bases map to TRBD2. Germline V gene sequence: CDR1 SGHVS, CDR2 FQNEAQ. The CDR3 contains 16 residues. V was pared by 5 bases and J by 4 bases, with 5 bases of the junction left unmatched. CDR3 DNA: TGTGCCAGCAGCCGGGGACTAGCGGGTTCCACCGGGGAGCTGTTTTTT. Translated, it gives CASSRGLAGSTGELFF. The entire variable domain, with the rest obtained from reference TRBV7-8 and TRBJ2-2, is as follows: GAGVSQSPRYKVAKRGQDVALRCDPISGHVSLFWYQQALGQGPEFLTYFQNEAQLDKSGLPSDRFFAERPEGSVSTLKIQRTQQEDSAVYLCASSRGLAGSTGELFFGEGSRLTVL.

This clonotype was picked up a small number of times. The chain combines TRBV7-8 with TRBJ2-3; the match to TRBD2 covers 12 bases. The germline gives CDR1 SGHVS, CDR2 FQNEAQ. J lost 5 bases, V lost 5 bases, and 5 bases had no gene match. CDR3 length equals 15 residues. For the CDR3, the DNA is TGTGCCAGCAGCGCCGCTAGCGGGGGGGGAGATACGCAGTATTTT. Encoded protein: CASSAASGGGDTQYF.

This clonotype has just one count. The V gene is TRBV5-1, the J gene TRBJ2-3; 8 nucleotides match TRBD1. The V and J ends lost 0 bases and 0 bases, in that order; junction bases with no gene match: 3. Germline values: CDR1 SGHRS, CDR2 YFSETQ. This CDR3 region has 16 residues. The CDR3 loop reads CASSLGQGLSTDTQYF. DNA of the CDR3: TGCGCCAGCAGCTTGGGACAGGGGTTGAGCACAGATACGCAGTATTTT.

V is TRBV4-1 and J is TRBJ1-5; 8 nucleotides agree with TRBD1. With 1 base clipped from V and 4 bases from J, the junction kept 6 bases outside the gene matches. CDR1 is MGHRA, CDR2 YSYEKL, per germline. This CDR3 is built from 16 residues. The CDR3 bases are TGCGCCAGCAGCCAAGCAGGGGGCAGGCGGAATCAGCCCCAGCATTTT. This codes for CASSQAGGRRNQPQHF.

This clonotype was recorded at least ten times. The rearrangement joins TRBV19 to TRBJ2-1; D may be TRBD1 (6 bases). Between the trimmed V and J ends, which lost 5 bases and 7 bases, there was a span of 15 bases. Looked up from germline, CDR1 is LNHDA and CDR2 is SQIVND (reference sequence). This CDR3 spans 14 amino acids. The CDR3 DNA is TGTGCCAGTAGTGTAACAGGGTTTCGGAATGAGCAGTTCTTC. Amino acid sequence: CASSVTGFRNEQFF.

CDR3 nucleotide sequence: TGCGCCAGCAGCCCGGGACTAGACTACAATGAGCAGTTCTTC. Amino acid sequence: CASSPGLDYNEQFF. This rearrangement joins TRBV4-1 to TRBJ2-1, with 8 bases matching TRBD2. V was clipped by 4 bases and J by 3 bases; unmatched bases: 2. The germline V gene has CDR1 MGHRA and CDR2 YSYEKL. This CDR3 has 14 amino acids.

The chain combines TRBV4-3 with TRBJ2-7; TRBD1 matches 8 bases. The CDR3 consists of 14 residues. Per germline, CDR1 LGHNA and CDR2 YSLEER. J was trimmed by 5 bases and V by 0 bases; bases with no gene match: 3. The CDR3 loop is CASSQDGQGHEQYF. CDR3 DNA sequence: TGCGCCAGCAGCCAAGACGGACAGGGCCACGAGCAGTACTTC.

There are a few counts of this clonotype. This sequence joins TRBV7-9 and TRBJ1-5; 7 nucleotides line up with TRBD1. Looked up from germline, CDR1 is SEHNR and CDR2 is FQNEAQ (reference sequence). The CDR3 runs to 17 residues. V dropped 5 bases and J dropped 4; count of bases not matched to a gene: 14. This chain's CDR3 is CASSREEGARGNQPQHF. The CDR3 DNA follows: TGTGCCAGCAGCCGTGAGGAGGGGGCGCGAGGTAATCAGCCCCAGCATTTT.

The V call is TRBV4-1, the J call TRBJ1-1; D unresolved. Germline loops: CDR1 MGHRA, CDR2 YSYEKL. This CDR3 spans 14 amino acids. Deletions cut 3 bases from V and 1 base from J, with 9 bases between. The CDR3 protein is CASSHPMANTEAFF. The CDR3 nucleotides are TGCGCCAGCAGCCACCCCATGGCGAACACTGAAGCTTTCTTT.

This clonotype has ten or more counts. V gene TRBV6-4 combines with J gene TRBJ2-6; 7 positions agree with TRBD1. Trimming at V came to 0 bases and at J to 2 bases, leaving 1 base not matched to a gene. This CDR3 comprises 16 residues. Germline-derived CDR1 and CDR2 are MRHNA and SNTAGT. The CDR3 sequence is CASSDSGGAGANVLTF. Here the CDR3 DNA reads TGTGCCAGCAGTGACTCAGGGGGCGCTGGGGCCAACGTCCTGACTTTC.

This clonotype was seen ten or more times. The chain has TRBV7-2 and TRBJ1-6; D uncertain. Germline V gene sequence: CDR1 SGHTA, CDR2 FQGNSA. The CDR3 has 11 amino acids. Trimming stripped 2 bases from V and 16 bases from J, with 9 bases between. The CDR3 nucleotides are TGTGCCAGCAGCTTAAACACCGGGCTCCACTTT. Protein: CASSLNTGLHF.

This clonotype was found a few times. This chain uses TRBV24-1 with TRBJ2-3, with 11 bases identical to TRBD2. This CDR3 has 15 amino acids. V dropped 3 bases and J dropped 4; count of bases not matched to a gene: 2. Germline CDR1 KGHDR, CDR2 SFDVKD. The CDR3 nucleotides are TGTGCCACCAGTGATCCGGGACTAGCGGCAGATACGCAGTATTTT. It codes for CATSDPGLAADTQYF.

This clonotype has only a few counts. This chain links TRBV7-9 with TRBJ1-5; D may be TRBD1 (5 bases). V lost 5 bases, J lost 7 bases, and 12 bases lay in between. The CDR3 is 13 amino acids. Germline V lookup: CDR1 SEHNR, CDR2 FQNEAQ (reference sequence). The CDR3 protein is CASSPQGGQPQHF. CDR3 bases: TGTGCCAGCAGCCCCCAGGGTGGACAGCCCCAGCATTTT.